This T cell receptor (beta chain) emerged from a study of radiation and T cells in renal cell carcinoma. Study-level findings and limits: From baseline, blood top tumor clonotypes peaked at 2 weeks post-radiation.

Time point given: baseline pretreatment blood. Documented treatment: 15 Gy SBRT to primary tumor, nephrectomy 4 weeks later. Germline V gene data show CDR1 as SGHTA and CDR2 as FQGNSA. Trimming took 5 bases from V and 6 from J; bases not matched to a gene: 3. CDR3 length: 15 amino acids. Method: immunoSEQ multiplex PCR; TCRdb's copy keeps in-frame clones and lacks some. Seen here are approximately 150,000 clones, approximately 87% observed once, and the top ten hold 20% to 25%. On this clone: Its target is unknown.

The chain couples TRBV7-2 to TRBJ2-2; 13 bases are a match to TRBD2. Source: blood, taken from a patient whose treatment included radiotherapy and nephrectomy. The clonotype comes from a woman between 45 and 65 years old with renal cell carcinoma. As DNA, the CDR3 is TGTGCCAGCAGCCAAACTAGCGGGAGGGCCGGGGAGCTGTTTTTT. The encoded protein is CASSQTSGRAGELFF.